This TCR beta chain was identified in a study of CD8 T cells in ankylosing spondylitis. Quantitative 5'-RACE with molecular barcodes was used to make the TCR beta libraries. TCRdb itself ran the 5' RACE reads through MiXCR, one entry per CDR3 protein. The data hold a few hundred thousand distinct CDR3 sequences, with about 11% observed a single time. Regarding the study as a whole: Disease-linked clones reportedly showed significant enrichment in matched ankylosing spondylitis synovial fluid. About 8 highly homologous variants made up a TCR beta motif, and this motif appeared characteristic of ankylosing spondylitis blood. A number of the motif variants had already been described in reactive arthritis synovial fluid and blood.

This clonotype occurred a few times. Its antigen is currently unknown. Germline trimming cut 5 bases from V and 4 bases from J; bases unmatched to any gene: 3. The CDR3 is 14 residues long. Germline V CDR1 and CDR2: SGHAT, FQNNGV. The sample was blood, either unsorted or a sorted T cell fraction (not recorded which). The sequence was obtained from a male donor with ankylosing spondylitis or in good health (not recorded which). The rearrangement uses TRBV11-2 and TRBJ1-4; 8 bases align to TRBD1. The CDR3 loop reads CASSQGAINEKLFF. CDR3 DNA sequence: TGTGCCAGCAGCCAGGGGGCCATTAATGAAAAACTGTTTTTT.